The entry below describes one TCR beta chain. Treatment for all HIV-infected participants took place in the United States. Specimens held roughly 0.9-10 million cryopreserved PBMC prior to DNA extraction. Survey-level immunoSEQ v3.0 assays were run. TCRdb's table, derived via immunoSEQ multiplex PCR, lists solely in-frame clones and lacks some. In the table there are about 30,000 clones, over 90% of which are singletons. This sample stems from a study of long-term antiretroviral therapy in people with HIV. The clonotype was recovered from a man between 40 and 49 years old with HIV. The sequenced sample was unsorted PBMCs, obtained 6.2 years after starting antiretroviral therapy.

For the CDR3, the DNA is TGTGCCAGCAGTCACAAGCGGTGGGGCGAGACCCAGTACTTC. This translates into CASSHKRWGETQYF. This sequence joins TRBV28 and TRBJ2-5, with D perhaps TRBD1 or TRBD2 (5 bases each). The germline V gene has CDR1 MDHEN and CDR2 SYDVKM. V was shortened by 5 bases and J by 5 bases, with 15 bases between the two germline ends. The CDR3 loop spans 14 amino acids.